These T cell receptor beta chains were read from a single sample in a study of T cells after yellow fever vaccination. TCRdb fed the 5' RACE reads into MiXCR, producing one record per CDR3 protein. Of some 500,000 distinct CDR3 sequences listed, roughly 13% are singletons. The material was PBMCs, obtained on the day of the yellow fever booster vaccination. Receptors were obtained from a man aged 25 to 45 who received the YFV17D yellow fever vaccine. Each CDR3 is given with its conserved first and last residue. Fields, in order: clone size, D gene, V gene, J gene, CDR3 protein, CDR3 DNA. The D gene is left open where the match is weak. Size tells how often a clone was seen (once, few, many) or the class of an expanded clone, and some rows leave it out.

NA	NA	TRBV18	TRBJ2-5	CASSPLITETQYF	TGTGCCAGCTCACCTCTCATTACAGAGACCCAGTACTTC
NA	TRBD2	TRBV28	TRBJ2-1	CASLFATSGTYNEQFF	TGTGCCAGTCTCTTTGCGACTAGCGGGACCTACAATGAGCAGTTCTTC
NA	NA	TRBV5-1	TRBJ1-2	CASSSGIYGYTF	TGCGCCAGCAGTTCCGGGATCTATGGCTACACCTTC
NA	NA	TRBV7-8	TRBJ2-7	CASSLAGDGWTHYEQYF	TGTGCCAGCAGCTTAGCGGGGGACGGTTGGACCCACTACGAGCAGTACTTC
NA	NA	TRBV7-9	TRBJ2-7	CASSRGQSGRWIYEQYF	TGTGCCAGCAGCCGAGGCCAGAGCGGGCGGTGGATCTACGAGCAGTACTTC
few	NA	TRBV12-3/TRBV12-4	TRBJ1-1	CASSLYHTEAFF	TGTGCCAGCAGTTTGTACCACACTGAAGCTTTCTTT
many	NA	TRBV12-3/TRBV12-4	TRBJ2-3	CASSLGSPDTQYF	TGTGCCAGCAGTTTAGGGTCCCCAGATACGCAGTATTTT
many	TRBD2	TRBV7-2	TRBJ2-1	CASSLLAGRSEQFF	TGTGCCAGCAGCTTACTAGCGGGAAGGAGTGAGCAGTTCTTC
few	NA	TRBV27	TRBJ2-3	CASSFQGSTGFTDTQYF	TGTGCCAGCAGTTTTCAGGGCAGTACAGGTTTTACAGATACGCAGTATTTT
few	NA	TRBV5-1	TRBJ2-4	CASSLTELQNIQYF	TGCGCCAGCAGCTTGACGGAACTTCAAAACATTCAGTACTTC
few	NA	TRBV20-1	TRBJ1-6	CSARARVNNSPLHF	TGCAGTGCTAGAGCCCGGGTTAATAATTCACCCCTCCACTTT
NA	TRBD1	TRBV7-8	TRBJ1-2	CASSPTGGGGGYTF	TGTGCCAGCAGTCCCACAGGGGGAGGGGGCGGCTACACCTTC
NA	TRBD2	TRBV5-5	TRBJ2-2	CASRISGSWTGELFF	TGTGCCAGCAGAATCAGCGGGAGTTGGACCGGGGAGCTGTTTTTT
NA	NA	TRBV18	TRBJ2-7	CASSPQNEQYF	TGTGCCAGCTCACCTCAGAACGAGCAGTACTTC
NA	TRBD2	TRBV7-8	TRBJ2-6	CASAGGGSGANVLTF	TGTGCCAGCGCCGGGGGGGGGTCTGGGGCCAACGTCCTGACTTTC
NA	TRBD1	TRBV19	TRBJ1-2	CASSTTGGFSYGYTF	TGTGCCAGTAGTACGACAGGGGGCTTCAGCTATGGCTACACCTTC
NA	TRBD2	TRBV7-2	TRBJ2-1	CASSLAVGTSGEQFF	TGTGCCAGCAGCTTAGCCGTGGGGACTAGCGGTGAGCAGTTCTTC
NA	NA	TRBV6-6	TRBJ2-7	CASTLSPYEQYF	TGTGCCAGCACCCTTTCCCCCTACGAGCAGTACTTC
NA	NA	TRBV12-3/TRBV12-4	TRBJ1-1	CASSSSGATEAFF	TGTGCCAGCAGCTCATCGGGGGCCACTGAAGCTTTCTTT
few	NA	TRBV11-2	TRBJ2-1	CASSSNINEQFF	TGTGCCAGCAGCTCGAACATTAATGAGCAGTTCTTC
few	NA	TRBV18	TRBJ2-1	CASSPPIDAPRYNEQFF	TGTGCCAGCTCACCCCCGATCGACGCGCCGCGTTACAATGAGCAGTTCTTC
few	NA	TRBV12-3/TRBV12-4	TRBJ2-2	CASSPDISNTGELFF	TGTGCCAGCAGCCCGGACATTTCGAACACCGGGGAGCTGTTTTTT
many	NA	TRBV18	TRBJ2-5	CASSPPALQETQYF	TGTGCCAGCTCACCCCCAGCCCTCCAAGAGACCCAGTACTTC
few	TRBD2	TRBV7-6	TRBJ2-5	CASSPGLGEETQYF	TGTGCCAGCAGCCCGGGACTAGGGGAAGAGACCCAGTACTTC
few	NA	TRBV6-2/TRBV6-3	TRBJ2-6	CASSYYGTLSSGANVLTF	TGTGCCAGCAGTTACTACGGGACCCTTAGCTCTGGGGCCAACGTCCTGACTTTC
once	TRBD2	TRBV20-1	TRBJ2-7	CSARERETTNYEQYF	TGCAGTGCTAGGGAGCGGGAGACAACCAACTACGAGCAGTACTTC
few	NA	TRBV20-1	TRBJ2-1	CSASTDSSYNEQFF	TGCAGTGCTTCAACGGACAGCTCCTACAATGAGCAGTTCTTC
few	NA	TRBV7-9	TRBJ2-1	CASSLPSGGREQFF	TGTGCCAGCAGCTTACCCTCGGGTGGAAGGGAGCAGTTCTTC
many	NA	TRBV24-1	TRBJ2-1	CATSDSTGGNRNEQFF	TGTGCCACCAGTGACTCCACAGGAGGAAATAGAAATGAGCAGTTCTTC
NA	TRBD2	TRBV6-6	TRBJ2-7	CASKKSANGAGVYEQYF	TGTGCCAGCAAAAAGTCAGCGAACGGTGCGGGGGTTTACGAGCAGTACTTC
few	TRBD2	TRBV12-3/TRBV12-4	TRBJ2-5	CASTPGGLAWIQYF	TGTGCCAGCACCCCTGGGGGACTAGCTTGGATCCAGTACTTC
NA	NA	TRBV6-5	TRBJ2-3	CASSYSKRLGTDTQYF	TGTGCCAGCAGTTACTCGAAAAGACTGGGCACAGATACGCAGTATTTT
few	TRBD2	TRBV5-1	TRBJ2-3	CASSTSGDTDTQYF	TGCGCCAGCTCGACTAGCGGGGACACAGATACGCAGTATTTT
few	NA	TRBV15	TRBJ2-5	CGTRGGTALETQYF	TGTGGAACACGGGGCGGGACAGCCTTAGAGACCCAGTACTTC
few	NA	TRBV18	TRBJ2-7	CASSPGGNSFYEQYF	TGTGCCAGCTCACCGGGAGGCAACAGCTTCTACGAGCAGTACTTC
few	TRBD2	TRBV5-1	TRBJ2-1	CASSLLTSQPGDEQFF	TGCGCCAGCAGCTTATTGACTAGCCAACCGGGGGATGAGCAGTTCTTC
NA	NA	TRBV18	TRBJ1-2	CASSPWADYGYTF	TGTGCCAGCTCACCATGGGCCGACTATGGCTACACCTTC
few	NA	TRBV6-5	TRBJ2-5	CASSYAALQETQYF	TGTGCCAGCAGTTACGCTGCCCTCCAAGAGACCCAGTACTTC
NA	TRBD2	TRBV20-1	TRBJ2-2	CSAGVGAGVNTGELFF	TGCAGTGCCGGCGTTGGGGCGGGAGTAAACACCGGGGAGCTGTTTTTT
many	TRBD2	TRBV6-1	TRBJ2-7	CASSLQRGSYEQYF	TGTGCCAGCAGCCTACAGCGGGGTTCCTACGAGCAGTACTTC
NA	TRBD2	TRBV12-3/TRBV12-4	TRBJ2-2	CASSFATSGRVPGELFF	TGTGCCAGCAGTTTCGCCACTAGCGGGAGAGTTCCCGGGGAGCTGTTTTTT
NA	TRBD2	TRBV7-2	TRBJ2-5	CASSLGPGLQETQYF	TGTGCCAGCAGCTTGGGACCGGGACTACAAGAGACCCAGTACTTC
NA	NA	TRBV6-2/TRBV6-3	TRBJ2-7	CASSQGFEQYF	TGTGCCAGCAGTCAGGGATTCGAGCAGTACTTC